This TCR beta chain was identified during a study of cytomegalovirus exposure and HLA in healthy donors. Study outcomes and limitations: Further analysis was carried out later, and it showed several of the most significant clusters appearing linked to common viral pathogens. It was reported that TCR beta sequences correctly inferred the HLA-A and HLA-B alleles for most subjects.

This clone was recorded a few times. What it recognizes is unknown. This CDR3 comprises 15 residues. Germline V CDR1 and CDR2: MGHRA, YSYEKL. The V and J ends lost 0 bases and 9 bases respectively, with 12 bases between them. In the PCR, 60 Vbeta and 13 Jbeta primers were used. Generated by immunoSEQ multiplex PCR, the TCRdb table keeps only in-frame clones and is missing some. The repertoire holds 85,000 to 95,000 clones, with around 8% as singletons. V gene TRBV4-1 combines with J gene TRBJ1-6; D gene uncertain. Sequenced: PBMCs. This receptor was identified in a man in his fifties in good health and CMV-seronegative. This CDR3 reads CASSQEWQSASPLHF. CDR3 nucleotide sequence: TGCGCCAGCAGCCAAGAGTGGCAGAGCGCTTCACCCCTCCACTTT.